The clone carrying this T cell receptor beta chain came up a few times. What it recognizes is unknown. This specimen belongs to a study of T-cell reconstitution after alpha-beta-depleted transplantation in children. As it was prepared, the TCRbeta library received unique molecular identifiers. TCRdb recomputed calls from the PCR reads with MiXCR, one row per CDR3 protein. The sample consists of a few hundred thousand distinct CDR3 sequences, about a quarter of them appearing once. Between the trimmed V and J ends, which lost 0 bases and 11 bases, there was a span of 7 bases. CDR3 length equals 11 residues. The germline V gene encodes CDR1 WSHSY and CDR2 SAAADI. Study-wide results and caveats: When one year had passed after transplant, most T-cell counts and diversity came from newly produced T cells.

This clonotype originated in a boy younger than two with Wiskott-Aldrich syndrome, due to receive a stem cell transplant. Sequencing was performed on PBMCs, taken before TCRalphabeta/CD19-depleted stem cell transplant. This rearrangement joins TRBV10-2 to TRBJ1-1, with D hard to call. In nucleotides, the CDR3 is TGCGCCAGCAGTGAGTCAGGGCAGGCTTTCTTT. The encoded protein is CASSESGQAFF.